This T cell receptor (beta chain) stems from a study of CD8 T cells in Susac syndrome. Trimming shortened V by 1 base and J by 0 bases, and 18 bases separated the two germline ends. The germline V gene has CDR1 LGHNA and CDR2 YSLEER. There are 19 residues in the CDR3. The sequenced target, TCR beta, came from blood CD8+ and CD4+ T cells. The multiple sclerosis controls were treatment-naive patients affected by stable or active relapsing-remitting disease. FACS enriched CD8+ TEMRA cells, while bulk CD8+ and CD4+ were negatively isolated. With random hexamers, about 0.5 to 1 ug RNA was reverse transcribed. The TCR beta CDR3 was amplified by immunoSEQ multiplex PCR across 54 Vbeta, 13 Jbeta. TCRdb redid the calling of the immunoSEQ multiplex PCR reads with MiXCR, one entry per CDR3 protein. The data hold about 200,000 distinct CDR3 sequences, with 90% to 95% observed a single time.

The sample consisted of CD8+ T cells from PBMCs. The TCR was taken from a human donor with multiple sclerosis. V is TRBV4-3 and J is TRBJ2-2; maybe TRBD2 (5 bases). The CDR3 DNA reads as TGCGCCAGCAGCCAAGTGGATTCGAGGGAGCGGACGAACACCGGGGAGCTGTTTTTT. Translation: CASSQVDSRERTNTGELFF.